The next 32 T cell receptor beta chains were all read from a single sample in a study of response to subunit inactivated influenza vaccine. TCRdb passed the RT-PCR reads through MiXCR, listing each CDR3 protein once. The sample holds roughly 500,000 distinct CDR3 sequences; around a quarter are singletons and the top ten take approximately 3%. The same data also contributed to another study, on T cells expressing NK-cell markers. From that report: The TCR beta cDNA came from 5'RACE template switching with UMIs.

Specimen: CD4+ T cells sorted from PBMCs, collected 11 to 12 days after vaccination. The receptors come from a man aged 45-60 years who received an inactivated influenza vaccine.

This clonotype was seen a few times. This chain links TRBV12-3 or TRBV12-4 with TRBJ1-5; 9 positions agree with TRBD1. CDR3 size: 17 residues. V shed 2 bases and J 1 base; nucleotides not matched to a gene: 6. The CDR3, as DNA: TGTGCCAGCAGTTTACTAAGGACAGGGGCCAGCAATCAGCCCCAGCATTTT. Amino acids: CASSLLRTGASNQPQHF.

The CDR3 reads CSARGETNEKLFF. The CDR3 DNA is TGCAGTGCGCGAGGGGAAACTAATGAAAAACTGTTTTTT. The V call is TRBV20-1, the J call TRBJ1-4, with D maybe TRBD1 (5 bases). The CDR3 covers 13 residues. CDR1 and CDR2 from the germline V gene are DFQATT and SNEGSKA (reference sequence). Between the trimmed V and J ends, which lost 6 bases and 1 base, there was a span of 9 bases.

This chain joins TRBV7-9 and TRBJ2-7, with D perhaps TRBD2 (5 bases). There are 14 residues in the CDR3. Germline assignment: CDR1 SEHNR and CDR2 FQNEAQ (reference sequence). Trimming took 1 base from V and 1 from J, leaving 8 bases between them. This chain's CDR3 is CASSLGELSYEQYF. The CDR3 region has the DNA TGTGCCAGCAGCTTAGGGGAGCTATCCTACGAGCAGTACTTC.

The rearrangement joins TRBV28 to TRBJ2-3; D perhaps matches TRBD1 (6 bases). The CDR3 is 16 amino acids. From germline, CDR1 is MDHEN and CDR2 SYDVKM. V lost 5 bases and J lost 1, with 16 bases in between. CDR3 sequence reads: CASSPRTGLGTDTQYF. The DNA for the CDR3 is TGTGCCAGCAGTCCCCGTACAGGGCTTGGCACAGATACGCAGTATTTT.

The J gene is TRBJ1-4, the V gene TRBV29-1, with no clear D. CDR1 SQVTM and CDR2 ANQGSEA come from the germline V gene. The CDR3 length is 14 residues. The V end lost 4 bases, the J end lost 0 bases, and 9 bases lay between the germline ends. In DNA form, the CDR3 reads TGCAGCGTTGTGGGAGTTGCAACTAATGAAAAACTGTTTTTT. Amino acid sequence: CSVVGVATNEKLFF.

The rearrangement uses TRBV5-1 and TRBJ2-2; TRBD2 is a possible D gene (5 bases). V lost 0 bases to trimming and J lost 6 bases, with 15 bases between them. Germline V gene sequence: CDR1 SGHRS, CDR2 YFSETQ. The CDR3 has 16 residues. The CDR3 sequence is CASSLAGSSEAGELFF. The CDR3 nucleotides read TGCGCCAGCAGCTTGGCCGGCAGTTCGGAGGCCGGGGAGCTGTTTTTT.

This clonotype was found a few times. The genes are TRBV5-6 and TRBJ1-1; the D gene is possibly TRBD1 (5 bases). The CDR3 is 14 amino acids. Trimming removed 7 bases from V and 3 bases from J, with 16 bases in between. Germline CDR1 SGHDT, CDR2 YYEEEE. CDR3 DNA sequence: TGTGCCAGCTCCCAGGGAACCGGCTACACTGAAGCTTTCTTT. This sequence encodes CASSQGTGYTEAFF.

The rearrangement uses TRBV5-1 and TRBJ1-2, with no clear D. Germline lookup yields CDR1 SGHRS and CDR2 YFSETQ. V was cut by 0 bases and J by 10 bases, with 16 bases left in between. The CDR3 has 14 residues. The CDR3 DNA is TGCGCCAGCAGCTTGGCCGAGTCGGTCTGGGACTACACCTTC. Translating gives CASSLAESVWDYTF.

The V call is TRBV2, the J call TRBJ2-7; 14 bases line up with TRBD2. Germline CDR1 is SNHLY and CDR2 is FYNNEI. The CDR3 runs 15 residues. Losses at the gene ends were 5 bases for V and 7 bases for J; bases not matched to a gene: 7. The CDR3 protein is CASSRRLAGGVEQYF. In nucleotides, the CDR3 is TGTGCCAGCAGTAGACGACTAGCGGGAGGGGTAGAGCAGTACTTC.

This rearrangement joins TRBV7-2 to TRBJ2-3, with D perhaps matching TRBD1 (6 bases). Trimming pared 1 base from V and 5 bases from J, leaving 13 bases between. The CDR3 contains 15 residues. Germline assignment: CDR1 SGHTA and CDR2 FQGNSA. DNA of the CDR3: TGTGCCAGCAGCTTAGTGGGGGCGATGGGAGATACGCAGTATTTT. Translation gives CASSLVGAMGDTQYF.

The V gene is TRBV12-3 or TRBV12-4, the J gene TRBJ1-3; D gene ambiguous. The CDR3 is 15 residues long. V lost 2 bases, J lost 2 bases, and 10 bases lay in between. The CDR3 sequence: CASSLSTAAGNTIYF. Written as DNA, the CDR3 is TGTGCCAGCAGTTTATCTACGGCGGCTGGAAACACCATATATTTT.

The table lists this clonotype with a few counts. The rearrangement uses TRBV7-2 and TRBJ2-7; 10 positions match TRBD1. The CDR3 spans 17 residues. Germline V gene lookup returns CDR1 SGHTA and CDR2 FQGNSA. The V and J ends lost 5 bases and 5 bases, in that order; junction bases with no gene match: 15. Written as DNA, the CDR3 is TGTGCCAGCAGCGTGATTCCGGGACAGGGGCAAAGCCACGAGCAGTACTTC. Protein product: CASSVIPGQGQSHEQYF.

The chain employs TRBV20-1 and TRBJ2-3; D unresolved. CDR1 is DFQATT and CDR2 is SNEGSKA in the germline V gene (reference sequence). This CDR3 spans 12 amino acids. The V gene lost 5 bases and the J gene lost 3 bases, with 9 bases spanning the gap. CDR3 coding DNA: TGCAGTGCTCACCCGGTAACAGATACGCAGTATTTT. It encodes CSAHPVTDTQYF.

The CDR3 DNA reads TGTGCCAGCAGCTCCAGGGGGGTCCCCTACGAGCAGTACTTC. It yields the protein CASSSRGVPYEQYF. This chain joins TRBV7-8 and TRBJ2-7, with D possibly TRBD1 on 7 matching bases. The CDR3 spans 14 residues. The V and J ends lost 4 bases and 2 bases respectively, with 12 bases between them. CDR1 and CDR2 (germline): SGHVS, FQNEAQ.

This clonotype was found a few times. The chain combines TRBV12-3 or TRBV12-4 with TRBJ2-3; D is unresolved. The CDR3 is 15 residues long. Between the trimmed V and J ends, which lost 1 base and 0 bases, there was a span of 8 bases. The CDR3: CASSLGARSTDTQYF. In nucleotides, the CDR3 is TGTGCCAGCAGTTTAGGGGCCAGAAGCACAGATACGCAGTATTTT.

The V call is TRBV11-2, the J call TRBJ2-2, with D unresolved. The CDR3 is 13 amino acids. The V end lost 0 bases, the J end lost 7 bases, and 6 bases lay between the germline ends. The V gene's germline CDR1 is SGHAT and CDR2 FQNNGV. The CDR3 loop reads CASSLDQIGELFF. The DNA of the CDR3 is TGTGCCAGCAGCTTAGATCAGATCGGGGAGCTGTTTTTT.

This chain connects TRBV11-2 to TRBJ2-7, with 7 bases aligning to TRBD1. Germline V gene lookup returns CDR1 SGHAT and CDR2 FQNNGV. The CDR3 is made up of 17 amino acids. The V and J ends lost 0 bases and 1 base, in that order; junction bases with no gene match: 9. The DNA of the CDR3 is TGTGCCAGCAGCTTAGATGGTCCGGGACAGCATTCCTACGAGCAGTACTTC. Translation: CASSLDGPGQHSYEQYF.

The sample holds many counts of this clonotype. V usage is TRBV7-8 and J usage is TRBJ1-5; 8 bases map to TRBD1. Losses at the gene ends were 9 bases for V and 6 bases for J; bases not matched to a gene: 13. This CDR3 has 15 amino acids. Per the germline V gene, CDR1 is SGHVS and CDR2 is FQNEAQ. The CDR3 nucleotides are TGTGCCAGTGTAGCCCGGGACAGGTCCTCTCAGCCCCAGCATTTT. It encodes CASVARDRSSQPQHF.

The chain links TRBV20-1 to TRBJ2-5; the match to TRBD2 covers 7 bases. The CDR3 is 16 amino acids. J lost 1 base, V lost 2 bases, and 10 bases had no gene match. The germline CDR1 and CDR2 sequences are DFQATT and SNEGSKA (reference sequence). CDR3 residues: CSARPGAGAIQETQYF. CDR3 bases: TGCAGTGCTAGACCCGGGGCGGGAGCGATCCAAGAGACCCAGTACTTC.

This chain joins TRBV21-1 and TRBJ2-3; the table's D call, TRBD1, was not checked against the DNA. TRBV21-1 is a listed pseudogene. This CDR3 has 18 residues. CDR3 protein: CASSKARVQGPTTDTQYF. The DNA of the CDR3 is TGTGCCAGCAGCAAAGCGCGGGTTCAGGGACCGACCACAGATACGCAGTATTTT.

This clonotype was seen a handful of times. The V gene is TRBV7-3, the J gene TRBJ1-2; unclear D gene. Looked up from germline, CDR1 is SGHTA and CDR2 is FQGTGA. With 4 bases removed from V and 0 bases from J, the gap between germline ends came to 6 bases. This CDR3 has 13 amino acids. CDR3 sequence (DNA): TGTGCCAGCAGCTCATATACTAACTATGGCTACACCTTC. It specifies CASSSYTNYGYTF. Using reference TRBV7-3 and TRBJ1-2 for the parts outside the CDR3, the full variable domain is GAGVSQTPSNKVTEKGKYVELRCDPISGHTALYWYRQSLGQGPEFLIYFQGTGAADDSGLPNDRFFAVRPEGSVSTLKIQRTERGDSAVYLCASSSYTNYGYTFGSGTRLTVV.

This clonotype has more than one count but fewer than ten. V gene TRBV5-5 combines with J gene TRBJ2-3; no clear D gene. There are 16 residues in the CDR3. V lost 4 bases to trimming and J lost 7 bases, with 22 bases between them. Germline V gives CDR1 SGHKS, CDR2 YYEKEE (reference sequence). This CDR3 is CASSPETAVSLNTQYF. The CDR3 coding sequence is TGTGCCAGCAGCCCAGAGACCGCCGTGTCGTTAAATACGCAGTATTTT.

This clonotype has more than one count but fewer than ten. CDR3 region: CASSLTTGRATNYGYTF. For the CDR3, the DNA is TGTGCCAGCAGCTTAACGACAGGGAGGGCGACTAACTATGGCTACACCTTC. V gene TRBV11-2 combines with J gene TRBJ1-2; 7 positions match TRBD1. The ends lost 2 bases at V and 0 bases at J; junction bases unmatched: 9. The germline V gene has CDR1 SGHAT and CDR2 FQNNGV. This CDR3 comprises 17 residues.

V usage is TRBV5-8 and J usage is TRBJ2-5; 8 bases match TRBD1. The ends lost 2 bases at V and 0 bases at J; junction bases unmatched: 9. Germline CDR1 reads SGHTS; CDR2 reads YDEGEE. CDR3 length equals 17 residues. The CDR3 region is CASSFFVGTGNQETQYF. The DNA for the CDR3 is TGTGCCAGCAGCTTTTTTGTTGGGACAGGCAACCAAGAGACCCAGTACTTC.

This clonotype was detected many times. V is TRBV12-3 or TRBV12-4 and J is TRBJ2-7; D ambiguous. This CDR3 has 11 amino acids. Deletions cut 5 bases from V and 3 bases from J, with 5 bases between. The CDR3 DNA reads TGTGCCAGCAGTACCTTCTACGAGCAGTACTTC. It specifies CASSTFYEQYF.

V usage is TRBV20-1 and J usage is TRBJ2-1; D call uncertain. This CDR3 is built from 15 residues. Germline-derived CDR1 and CDR2 are DFQATT and SNEGSKA (reference sequence). V was trimmed by 1 base and J by 0 bases, leaving 10 bases between them. The CDR3, as DNA: TGCAGTGCTAGAGTGGGGTCCCTCTCCTACAATGAGCAGTTCTTC. It is translated as CSARVGSLSYNEQFF.

The rearrangement uses TRBV7-8 and TRBJ2-5; no reliable D call. This CDR3 contains 14 residues. The germline V gene has CDR1 SGHVS and CDR2 FQNEAQ. V lost 1 base and J lost 5, with 11 bases in between. The CDR3 is CASSLGHPQETQYF. CDR3 sequence (DNA): TGTGCCAGCAGCTTAGGACACCCCCAGGAGACCCAGTACTTC.

The chain links TRBV12-3 or TRBV12-4 to TRBJ2-7; D not resolved. V was cut by 8 bases and J by 0 bases, with 8 bases left in between. The CDR3 covers 12 residues. This CDR3 reads CASRYYSYEQYF. Here the CDR3 DNA reads TGTGCCAGCCGGTATTACTCCTACGAGCAGTACTTC.

The chain uses TRBV10-3 and TRBJ2-1; 10 nucleotides align to TRBD2. Germline V gene data show CDR1 as ENHRY and CDR2 as SYGVKD. The CDR3 loop spans 14 amino acids. Trimming took 9 bases from V and 3 from J; bases not matched to a gene: 5. The CDR3 sequence: CAIRTSGNYNEQFF. CDR3 nucleotides: TGTGCCATTCGGACTAGCGGCAACTACAATGAGCAGTTCTTC.

This clonotype turned up a few times. This chain uses TRBV3-1 with TRBJ1-2; D uncertain. Germline CDR1 LGHDT, CDR2 YNNKEL (reference sequence). The CDR3 loop spans 14 amino acids. Deletions cut 4 bases from V and 2 bases from J, with 11 bases between. CDR3 in amino acids: CASSRSRLNYGYTF. The CDR3 coding sequence is TGTGCCAGCAGCCGGAGCCGTCTGAACTATGGCTACACCTTC.

This chain joins TRBV9 and TRBJ1-3, with a weak D call TRBD1 (5 bases). The length of the CDR3 is 15 residues. V lost 4 bases, J lost 4 bases, and 15 bases lay in between. The germline V gene encodes CDR1 SGDLS and CDR2 YYNGEE. The CDR3 is CASSPPSGLGNTIYF. CDR3 nucleotides: TGTGCCAGCAGCCCCCCCTCGGGACTGGGAAACACCATATATTTT.

The chain is built from TRBV7-2 and TRBJ1-6; 12 bases align to TRBD1. With V trimmed by 4 bases and J by 7 bases, 2 bases remained unmatched. Germline CDR1 and CDR2: SGHTA and FQGNSA. This CDR3 comprises 15 residues. The CDR3 bases are TGTGCCAGCAGCTACGGGACAGGGGGCAATTCACCCCTCCACTTT. It translates to CASSYGTGGNSPLHF.